A selection of T cell receptor beta chains follows, all from one sample in a study of cytomegalovirus exposure and HLA in healthy donors. Profiling relied on immunoSEQ multiplex PCR, and the TCRdb table lists in-frame clones only, not all of them. The repertoire holds around 140,000 clones, with around four fifths as singletons. Sequencing was done on a sample of PBMCs. The receptors come from a woman aged 45 to 65 in good health and CMV-seropositive. The CDR3 runs from the conserved cysteine through the conserved F or W. D genes are given only for firm matches. Clone size is given for some rows only: seen once, a few or many times, or a class if the clone is expanded.

size: NA
J: TRBJ1-1
D: TRBD1
V: TRBV5-1
CDR3: CASSLDRGAEAFF
DNA: TGCGCCAGCAGTTTGGACAGGGGGGCTGAAGCTTTCTTT

size: NA
J: TRBJ2-7
D: NA
V: TRBV27
CDR3: CASSLSGDPLSYEQYF
DNA: TGTGCCAGCAGTTTATCGGGAGACCCCTTATCCTACGAGCAGTACTTC

size: NA
J: TRBJ1-4
D: NA
V: TRBV13
CDR3: CASSPSRTNEKLFF
DNA: TGTGCCAGCAGTCCTAGTCGGACTAATGAAAAACTGTTTTTT

size: few
J: TRBJ2-7
D: TRBD1
V: TRBV4-3
CDR3: CASSQNRGYEQYF
DNA: TGCGCCAGCAGCCAAAACAGGGGCTACGAGCAGTACTTC

size: NA
J: TRBJ2-7
D: TRBD2
V: TRBV28
CDR3: CASSFALADLTYEQYF
DNA: TGTGCCAGCAGTTTCGCCCTAGCGGATCTTACCTACGAGCAGTACTTC

size: NA
J: TRBJ2-3
D: TRBD2
V: TRBV7-8
CDR3: CASSVTSGVSTDTQYF
DNA: TGTGCCAGCAGCGTCACTAGCGGGGTGAGCACAGATACGCAGTATTTT

size: NA
J: TRBJ1-1
D: TRBD1
V: TRBV13
CDR3: CASSPMGEKTGAEAFF
DNA: TGTGCCAGCAGCCCTATGGGGGAGAAGACAGGGGCTGAAGCTTTCTTT

size: NA
J: TRBJ1-1
D: NA
V: TRBV18
CDR3: CASSPEIATEAFF
DNA: TGTGCCAGCTCACCGGAGATTGCCACTGAAGCTTTCTTT

size: NA
J: TRBJ1-5
D: NA
V: TRBV6-6
CDR3: CASSHRDSNQPQHF
DNA: TGTGCCAGCAGTCACAGGGATAGCAATCAGCCCCAGCATTTT

size: NA
J: TRBJ2-5
D: TRBD2
V: TRBV4-1
CDR3: CASSQAGLAGGRGETQYF
DNA: TGCGCCAGCAGCCAAGCAGGACTAGCGGGGGGCCGCGGTGAGACCCAGTACTTC

size: once
J: TRBJ2-5
D: NA
V: TRBV25-1
CDR3: CASSEYRETQYF
DNA: TGTGCCAGCAGTGAATACCGGGAGACCCAGTACTTC

size: NA
J: TRBJ1-5
D: NA
V: TRBV19
CDR3: CASGLSQPQHF
DNA: TGTGCCAGTGGGCTTAGTCAGCCCCAGCATTTT

size: NA
J: TRBJ1-6
D: NA
V: TRBV30
CDR3: CAWSGVLNSPLHF
DNA: TGTGCCTGGAGTGGTGTTCTTAATTCACCCCTCCACTTT

size: NA
J: TRBJ1-6
D: TRBD1
V: TRBV5-1
CDR3: CASSLDRGDNSPLHF
DNA: TGCGCCAGCAGCTTGGACAGGGGAGATAATTCACCCCTCCACTTT

size: NA
J: TRBJ2-1
D: TRBD1
V: TRBV29-1
CDR3: CSVALGQAFNEQFF
DNA: TGCAGCGTTGCATTGGGACAGGCGTTCAATGAGCAGTTCTTC

size: NA
J: TRBJ2-2
D: TRBD2
V: TRBV5-1
CDR3: CASSLAVLAGGTGELFF
DNA: TGCGCCAGCAGCTTGGCCGTTCTAGCGGGGGGTACCGGGGAGCTGTTTTTT

size: NA
J: TRBJ2-5
D: NA
V: TRBV5-1
CDR3: CASSLPPRKGYQETQYF
DNA: TGCGCCAGCAGCTTACCTCCGAGGAAGGGGTACCAAGAGACCCAGTACTTC

size: NA
J: TRBJ1-5
D: TRBD1
V: TRBV4-1
CDR3: CASSRDSSYSNQPQHF
DNA: TGCGCCAGCAGCAGGGACAGCAGTTATAGCAATCAGCCCCAGCATTTT

size: NA
J: TRBJ2-1
D: NA
V: TRBV29-1
CDR3: CSVPWGAYSYNEQFF
DNA: TGCAGCGTTCCCTGGGGAGCGTACTCCTACAATGAGCAGTTCTTC

size: few
J: TRBJ1-4
D: TRBD1
V: TRBV5-1
CDR3: CASSLQGVQSNEKLFF
DNA: TGCGCCAGCAGCTTACAGGGGGTCCAATCCAATGAAAAACTGTTTTTT

size: NA
J: TRBJ1-2
D: NA
V: TRBV2
CDR3: CASRERTTNYGYTF
DNA: TGTGCCAGCAGGGAACGGACAACTAACTATGGCTACACCTTC

size: NA
J: TRBJ2-7
D: TRBD2
V: TRBV6-5
CDR3: CASSQLAGGYEQYF
DNA: TGTGCCAGCAGTCAACTAGCGGGAGGCTACGAGCAGTACTTC

size: NA
J: TRBJ2-2
D: NA
V: TRBV6-6
CDR3: CASSYGQGIDTGELFF
DNA: TGTGCCAGCAGTTACGGGCAGGGGATAGACACCGGGGAGCTGTTTTTT

size: NA
J: TRBJ1-2
D: NA
V: TRBV9
CDR3: CASSTWGDGYTF
DNA: TGTGCCAGCAGCACATGGGGGGATGGCTACACCTTC

size: NA
J: TRBJ1-1
D: NA
V: TRBV7-9
CDR3: CASSLWGGRGNTEAFF
DNA: TGTGCCAGCAGCTTATGGGGGGGACGGGGGAACACTGAAGCTTTCTTT